A single sample is the source of the 3 T cell receptor beta chains below, sequenced in a study of response to subunit inactivated influenza vaccine. MiXCR, applied by TCRdb to the RT-PCR reads, yields one record per CDR3 protein. This table holds roughly 500,000 distinct CDR3 sequences, about 15% found once. This specimen was CD4+ T cells sorted from PBMCs, taken around 2 years after vaccination. These receptors all stem from a man between 50 and 70 years old who received an inactivated influenza vaccine.

This clonotype was counted a few times. The J gene is TRBJ2-1, the V gene TRBV11-3, with D perhaps matching TRBD2 (6 bases). The germline gives CDR1 SGHNT, CDR2 YENEEA. Trimming took 5 bases from V and 6 from J, leaving 14 bases between them. The CDR3 contains 14 residues. The CDR3 spells CASSAGTRGNEQFF. CDR3 nucleotide sequence: TGTGCCAGCAGCGCCGGGACTCGAGGCAATGAGCAGTTCTTC.

V gene TRBV29-1 combines with J gene TRBJ1-5, with D perhaps matching TRBD1 (5 bases). Germline CDR1 is SQVTM and CDR2 is ANQGSEA. Trimming left V 8 bases short and J 5 bases short, with 13 bases between. CDR3 length: 12 residues. In nucleotides, the CDR3 is TGCAGCTGTCGGGACTCAGATCAGCCCCAGCATTTT. This codes for CSCRDSDQPQHF. Combining the CDR3 with reference TRBV29-1 and TRBJ1-5 gives the whole variable domain SAVISQKPSRDICQRGTSLTIQCQVDSQVTMMFWYRQQPGQSLTLIATANQGSEATYESGFVIDKFPISRPNLTFSTLTVSNMSPEDSSIYLCSCRDSDQPQHFGDGTRLSIL.

This clonotype was seen more than once but under ten times. V gene TRBV4-1 combines with J gene TRBJ1-5; 11 bases fit TRBD1. CDR3 length: 17 amino acids. The ends lost 1 base at V and 5 bases at J; junction bases unmatched: 7. Germline CDR1 and CDR2: MGHRA and YSYEKL. Written as DNA, the CDR3 is TGCGCCAGCAGCCAAGCTCCGGGACAGGGGGATGATCAGCCCCAGCATTTT. This translates into CASSQAPGQGDDQPQHF.